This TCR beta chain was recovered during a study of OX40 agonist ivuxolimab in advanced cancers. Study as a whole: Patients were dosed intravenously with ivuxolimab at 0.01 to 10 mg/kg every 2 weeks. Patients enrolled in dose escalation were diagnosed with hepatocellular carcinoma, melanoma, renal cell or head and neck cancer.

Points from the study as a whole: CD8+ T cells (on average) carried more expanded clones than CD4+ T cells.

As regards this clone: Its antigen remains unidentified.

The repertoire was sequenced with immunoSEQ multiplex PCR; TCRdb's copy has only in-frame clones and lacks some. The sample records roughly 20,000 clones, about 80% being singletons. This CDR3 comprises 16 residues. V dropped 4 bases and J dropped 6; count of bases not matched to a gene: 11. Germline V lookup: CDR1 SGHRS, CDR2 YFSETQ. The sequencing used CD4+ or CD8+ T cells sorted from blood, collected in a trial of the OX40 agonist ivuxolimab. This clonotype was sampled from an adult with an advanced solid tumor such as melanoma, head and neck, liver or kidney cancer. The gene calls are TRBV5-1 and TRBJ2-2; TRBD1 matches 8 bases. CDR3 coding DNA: TGCGCCAGCAGCCTCCGACAGGGGAGGATGTCCGGGGAGCTGTTTTTT. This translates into CASSLRQGRMSGELFF.